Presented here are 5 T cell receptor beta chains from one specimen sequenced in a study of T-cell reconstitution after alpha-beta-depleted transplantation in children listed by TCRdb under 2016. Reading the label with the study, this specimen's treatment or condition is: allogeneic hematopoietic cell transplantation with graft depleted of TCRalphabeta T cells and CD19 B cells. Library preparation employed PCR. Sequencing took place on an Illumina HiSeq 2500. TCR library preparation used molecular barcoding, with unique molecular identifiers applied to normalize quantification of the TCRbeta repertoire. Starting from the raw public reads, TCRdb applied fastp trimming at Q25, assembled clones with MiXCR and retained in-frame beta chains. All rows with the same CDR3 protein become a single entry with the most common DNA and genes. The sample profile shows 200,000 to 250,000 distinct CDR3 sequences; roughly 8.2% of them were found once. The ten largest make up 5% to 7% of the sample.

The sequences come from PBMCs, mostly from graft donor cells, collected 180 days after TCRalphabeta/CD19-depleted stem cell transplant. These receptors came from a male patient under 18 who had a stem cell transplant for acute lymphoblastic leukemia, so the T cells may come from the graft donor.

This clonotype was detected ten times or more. Here the CDR3 DNA reads TGCGCCAGCAGCCAAGGCCCAGGGGACGGCTACACCTTC. Its translation is CASSQGPGDGYTF. The gene calls are TRBV4-3 and TRBJ1-2; D may be TRBD1 (6 bases). V dropped 1 base and J dropped 8 bases, with 11 bases sitting between them. CDR1 and CDR2 from the germline V gene are LGHNA and YSLEER. The CDR3 has 13 residues.

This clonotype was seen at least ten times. CDR3 sequence (DNA): TGTGCCAGCTCTCGCAGGGATGGGCCCACAGATACGCAGTATTTT. This gives the protein CASSRRDGPTDTQYF. The chain joins TRBV12-3 or TRBV12-4 to TRBJ2-3; D might be TRBD1 (5 bases). The length of the CDR3 is 15 residues. Trimming pared 8 bases from V and 2 bases from J, leaving 17 bases between.

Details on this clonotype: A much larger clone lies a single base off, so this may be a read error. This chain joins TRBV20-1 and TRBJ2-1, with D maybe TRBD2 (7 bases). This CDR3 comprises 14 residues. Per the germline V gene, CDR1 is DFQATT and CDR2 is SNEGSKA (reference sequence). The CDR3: CSAKKGGPGNDQFF. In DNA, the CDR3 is TGCAGTGCCAAGAAGGGGGGGCCAGGCAATGACCAGTTCTTC.

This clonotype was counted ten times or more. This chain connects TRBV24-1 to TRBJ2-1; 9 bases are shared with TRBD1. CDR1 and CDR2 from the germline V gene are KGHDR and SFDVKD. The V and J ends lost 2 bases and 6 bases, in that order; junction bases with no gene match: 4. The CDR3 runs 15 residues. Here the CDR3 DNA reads TGTGCCACCAGTGATTCCGGACAGGGGACCAATGAGCAGTTCTTC. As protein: CATSDSGQGTNEQFF.

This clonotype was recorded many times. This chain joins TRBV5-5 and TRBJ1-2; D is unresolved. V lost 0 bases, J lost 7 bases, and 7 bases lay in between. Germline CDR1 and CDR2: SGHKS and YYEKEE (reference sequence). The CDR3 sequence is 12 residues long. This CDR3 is CASSLAKGGYTF. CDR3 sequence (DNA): TGTGCCAGCAGCTTGGCCAAAGGTGGCTACACCTTC.